The T cell receptor beta chain under discussion was sequenced for a study of blood T cells in healthy people across ages (dated by TCRdb to the mid-2010s). Context from the whole study: In model experiments, roughly one uniquely barcoded TCR beta cDNA molecule per two T cells was captured by template switching. Donors were grouped into four age groups: young (average about 15 years), middle-aged (roughly 40), aged (about 60) and long-lived (just over 80). Using the same blood draw, the study looked at two additional independent replicas of 1 million unique cDNA reads for two donors, one aged 18 to 30 and the other aged 80 or older. Using deep sequencing normalized with unique cDNA molecular identifiers, the study measured how TCR beta repertoire diversity changes with age. Donors of different ages were randomly distributed across sequencing lanes to avoid experimental bias. Summary of the overall study and its limitations: The CMV infection status of donors was not known, potentially confounding age-related changes in expanded clonotypes. Since profiling was done on bulk unsorted PBMCs, naive and antigen-experienced compartments could not be conclusively compared. Compared with the aged group, more naive CD4+ T cells, fewer expanded clones and increased TCR diversity were shown by the long-lived group, suggesting age selection. Total diversity estimates from one million sequenced T cells were considered lower bounds and underestimates. There was a strong correlation between observed TCR beta diversity and the percentage of naive T cells measured by flow cytometry. As age increased, observed TCR beta diversity per million T cells dropped in a roughly linear way, and a significant reduction was already evident by age roughly 40.

Inclusive of the bounding cysteine and phenylalanine, the CDR3 is 17 residues long. The CDR3 DNA has 51 bases and is translated from base 1. CDR1 and CDR2, per the germline V gene (reference sequence), are MNHNY and SVGAGI. The germline V end is reduced by 0 bases and the J end by 2 bases; junction bases left unmatched: 4. Libraries were constructed by 5' RACE. The data were produced on an Illumina HiSeq 2500. A second PCR of roughly 6 to 11 cycles was run with a J-beta primer mix and a sample-barcoded 5' primer. A unique molecular identifier was introduced onto each TCR beta cDNA molecule by a template-switch 5' adaptor carrying 12 random nucleotides. At least 2.5 million CDR3-containing paired-end reads were obtained from each sample. All of the RNA was converted into first-strand cDNA using the Mint cDNA synthesis kit, with a TRBC-specific oligonucleotide serving as the primer. After uracil-DNA glycosylase treatment, a first 18-cycle PCR used universal primers M1SS and BC2_uni_R on all cDNA. As for the authors' bioinformatics: For normalization, 1 million high-quality reads, each with a distinct molecular identifier, were randomly selected from each sample. Instead of being binned into consensus sequences, reads with shared molecular identifiers were discarded. MiTCR, with a Q25 quality threshold and the strictest error-elimination algorithm, was used for CDR3 identification, clonotype clustering and error correction. Lower-bound total TCR beta diversity was estimated with a nonparametric unseen species model using Euler transformation. TCRdb trimmed the raw reads at Q25, called clones with MiXCR and kept productive beta chains. Rows merge per CDR3 protein into single entries with the most common DNA and genes. TCRdb's processing, not the study's, gives the V and J calls here. The sample data list under 2 million distinct CDR3 sequences, and almost 35% of these were observed just once. Together, the top ten hold approximately 10% of the sample.

Donors were roughly 40 systemically healthy Caucasian individuals from Russia aged about 6 to 100 years. Each donor gave approximately 9.3 milliliters of peripheral blood, collected into EDTA-treated Vacutainer tubes. Ficoll-Paque density-gradient centrifugation was used to isolate PBMCs, with at least 6.5 million per sample. Total RNA was extracted from PBMCs with Trizol reagent, with at least 6 micrograms obtained per sample. For every donor, flow cytometry on a PBMC aliquot measured the percentage of naive CD45RAhigh/CD27high T cells. As to this clonotype: Its antigen is currently not known. Nothing much larger sits one base from this clone, and base qualities are not available.

This chain is built from TRBV6-6 and TRBJ2-1; 10 nucleotides in the junction match TRBD1. The sample consisted of blood. The TCR was taken from a woman aged 25 to 39 in good health. CDR3 sequence: CASSYSDRGQPYNEQFF. At the DNA level, the sequence is TGTGCCAGCAGTTACTCCGACAGGGGGCAACCCTACAATGAGCAGTTCTTC.